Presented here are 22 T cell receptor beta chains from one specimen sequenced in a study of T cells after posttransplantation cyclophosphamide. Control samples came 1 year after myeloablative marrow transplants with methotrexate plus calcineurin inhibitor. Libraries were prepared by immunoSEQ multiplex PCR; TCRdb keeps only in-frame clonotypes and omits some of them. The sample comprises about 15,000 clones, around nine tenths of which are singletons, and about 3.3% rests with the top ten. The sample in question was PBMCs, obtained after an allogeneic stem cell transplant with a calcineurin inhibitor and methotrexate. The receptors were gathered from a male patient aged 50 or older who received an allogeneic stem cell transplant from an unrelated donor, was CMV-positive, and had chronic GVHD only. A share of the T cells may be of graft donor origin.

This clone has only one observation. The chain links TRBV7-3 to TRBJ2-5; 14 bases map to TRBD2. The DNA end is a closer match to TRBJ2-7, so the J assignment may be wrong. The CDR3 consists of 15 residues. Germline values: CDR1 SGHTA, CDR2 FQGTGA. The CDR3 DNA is TGTGCCAGCAGCTTGGGACTAGCGGGGGCCTACGAGCAGTACTTC. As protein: CASSLGLAGAYEQYF.

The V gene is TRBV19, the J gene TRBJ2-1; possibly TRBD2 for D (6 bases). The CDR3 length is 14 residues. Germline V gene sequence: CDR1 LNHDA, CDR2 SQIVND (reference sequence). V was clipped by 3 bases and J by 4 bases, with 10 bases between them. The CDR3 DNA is TGTGCCAGTAGTATTGGGACTTCGTACAATGAGCAGTTCTTC. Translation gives CASSIGTSYNEQFF.

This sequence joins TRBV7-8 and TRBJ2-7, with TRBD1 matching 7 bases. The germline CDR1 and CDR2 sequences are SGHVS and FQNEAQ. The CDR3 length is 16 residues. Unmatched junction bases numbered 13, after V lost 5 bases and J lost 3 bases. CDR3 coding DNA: TGTGCCAGCAGCCCTACCGGGACAGCCATTGACTACGAGCAGTACTTC. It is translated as CASSPTGTAIDYEQYF.

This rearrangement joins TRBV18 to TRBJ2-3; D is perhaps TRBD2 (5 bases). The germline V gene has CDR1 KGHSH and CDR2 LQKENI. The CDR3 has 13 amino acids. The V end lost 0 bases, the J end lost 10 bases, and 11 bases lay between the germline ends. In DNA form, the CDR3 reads TGTGCCAGCTCACCACCGGAGGTAAAGTCGCAGTATTTT. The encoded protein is CASSPPEVKSQYF.

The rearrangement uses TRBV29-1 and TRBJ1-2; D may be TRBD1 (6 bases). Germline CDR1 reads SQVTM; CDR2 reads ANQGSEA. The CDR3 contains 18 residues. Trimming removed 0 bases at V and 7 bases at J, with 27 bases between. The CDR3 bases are TGCAGCGTTGAAGATTTGAAACAGGGAAGTAGCCGGGTGGGTGGCTACACCTTC. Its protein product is CSVEDLKQGSSRVGGYTF.

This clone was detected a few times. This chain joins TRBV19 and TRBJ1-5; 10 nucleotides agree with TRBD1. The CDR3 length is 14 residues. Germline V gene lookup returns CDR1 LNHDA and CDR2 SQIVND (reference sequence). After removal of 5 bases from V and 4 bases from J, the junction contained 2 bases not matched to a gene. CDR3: CASSRQGANQPQHF. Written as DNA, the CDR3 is TGTGCCAGTAGTCGACAGGGGGCAAATCAGCCCCAGCATTTT. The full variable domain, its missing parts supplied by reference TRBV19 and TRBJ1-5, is DGGITQSPKYLFRKEGQNVTLSCEQNLNHDAMYWYRQDPGQGLRLIYYSQIVNDFQKGDIAEGYSVSREKKESFPLTVTSAQKNPTAFYLCASSRQGANQPQHFGDGTRLSIL.

The CDR3 here is CAIADSGQETQYF. The CDR3 DNA reads as TGTGCCATCGCTGACAGCGGGCAGGAGACCCAGTACTTC. The chain employs TRBV10-3 and TRBJ2-5, with a possible D match to TRBD2 (6 bases). Germline lookup yields CDR1 ENHRY and CDR2 SYGVKD. The CDR3 runs 13 residues. The ends were cut back, 8 bases at V and 5 bases at J, with 15 bases in the middle.

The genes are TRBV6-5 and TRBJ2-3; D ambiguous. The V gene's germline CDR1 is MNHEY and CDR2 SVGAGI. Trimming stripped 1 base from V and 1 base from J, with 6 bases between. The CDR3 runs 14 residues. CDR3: CASSYFGGTDTQYF. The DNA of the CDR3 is TGTGCCAGCAGTTACTTCGGAGGCACAGATACGCAGTATTTT.

The CDR3 spells CASGVDRVYEQYF. For the CDR3, the DNA is TGTGCTAGTGGAGTGGACAGGGTGTACGAGCAGTACTTC. The V gene is TRBV12-5, the J gene TRBJ2-5; 8 bases map to TRBD1. Judging by the DNA end, TRBJ2-7 fits better; the J call may be wrong. CDR1 and CDR2 (germline): LGHNT, FRNRAP. This CDR3 has 13 amino acids.

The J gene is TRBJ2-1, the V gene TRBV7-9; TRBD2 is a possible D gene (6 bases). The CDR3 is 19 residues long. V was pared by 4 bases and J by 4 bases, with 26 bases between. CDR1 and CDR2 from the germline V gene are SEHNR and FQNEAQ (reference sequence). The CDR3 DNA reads TGTGCCAGCAGCTCCACTCGGGTGGGGGAGCGGGCAGATTACAATGAGCAGTTCTTC. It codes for CASSSTRVGERADYNEQFF.

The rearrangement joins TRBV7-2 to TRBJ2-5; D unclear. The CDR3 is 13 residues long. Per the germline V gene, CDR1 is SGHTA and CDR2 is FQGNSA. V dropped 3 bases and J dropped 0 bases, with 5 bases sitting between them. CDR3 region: CASSFYNQETQYF. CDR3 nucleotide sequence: TGTGCCAGCAGCTTTTACAACCAAGAGACCCAGTACTTC.

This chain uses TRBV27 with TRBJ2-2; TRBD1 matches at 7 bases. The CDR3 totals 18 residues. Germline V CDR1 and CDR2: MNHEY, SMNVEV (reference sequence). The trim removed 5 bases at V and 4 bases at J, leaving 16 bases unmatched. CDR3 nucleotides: TGTGCCAGCAGTGTTCTACGGACGGCAGGGGGAAGCACCGGGGAGCTGTTTTTT. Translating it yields CASSVLRTAGGSTGELFF.

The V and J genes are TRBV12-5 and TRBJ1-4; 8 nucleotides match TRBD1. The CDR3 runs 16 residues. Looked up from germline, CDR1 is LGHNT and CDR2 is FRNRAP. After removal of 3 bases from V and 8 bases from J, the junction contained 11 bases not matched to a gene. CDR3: CASGFWPGTGGEKLFF. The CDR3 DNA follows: TGTGCTAGTGGTTTTTGGCCGGGGACAGGTGGGGAAAAACTGTTTTTT.

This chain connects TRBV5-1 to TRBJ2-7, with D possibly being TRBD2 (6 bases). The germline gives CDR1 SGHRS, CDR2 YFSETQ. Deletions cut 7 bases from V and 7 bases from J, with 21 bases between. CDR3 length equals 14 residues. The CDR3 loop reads CASRLSWTMQEQYF. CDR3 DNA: TGCGCCAGCCGCCTATCCTGGACTATGCAAGAGCAGTACTTC.

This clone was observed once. CDR3 loop: CSVETSGMYEQFF. For the CDR3, the DNA is TGCAGCGTTGAGACTAGCGGGATGTATGAGCAGTTCTTC. V is TRBV29-1 and J is TRBJ2-1; 11 nucleotides agree with TRBD2. The germline V gene has CDR1 SQVTM and CDR2 ANQGSEA. Losses at the gene ends were 3 bases for V and 8 bases for J; bases not matched to a gene: 3. This CDR3 is 13 amino acids long.

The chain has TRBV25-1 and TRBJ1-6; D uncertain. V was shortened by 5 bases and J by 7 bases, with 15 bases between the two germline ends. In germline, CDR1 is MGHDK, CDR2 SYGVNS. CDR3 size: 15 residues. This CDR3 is CASSLSGVLNSPLHF. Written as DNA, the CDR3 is TGTGCCAGCAGTTTATCGGGAGTCCTCAATTCACCCCTCCACTTT.

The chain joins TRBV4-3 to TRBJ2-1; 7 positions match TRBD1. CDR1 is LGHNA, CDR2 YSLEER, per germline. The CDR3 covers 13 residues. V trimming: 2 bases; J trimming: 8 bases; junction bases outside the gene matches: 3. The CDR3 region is CASSQQTGDEQFF. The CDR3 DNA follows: TGCGCCAGCAGCCAACAAACAGGGGATGAGCAGTTCTTC.

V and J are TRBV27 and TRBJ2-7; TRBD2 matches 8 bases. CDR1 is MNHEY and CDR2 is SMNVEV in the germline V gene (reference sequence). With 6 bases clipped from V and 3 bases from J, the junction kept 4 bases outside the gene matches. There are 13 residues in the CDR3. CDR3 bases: TGTGCCAGCAGCCTCACTAGCGGCTACGAGCAGTACTTC. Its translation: CASSLTSGYEQYF.

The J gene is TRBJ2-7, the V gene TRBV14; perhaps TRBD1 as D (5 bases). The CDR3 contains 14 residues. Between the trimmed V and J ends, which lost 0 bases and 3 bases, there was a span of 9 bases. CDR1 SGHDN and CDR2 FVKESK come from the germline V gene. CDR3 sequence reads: CASSQEAGNYEQYF. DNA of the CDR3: TGTGCCAGCAGCCAAGAGGCAGGGAACTACGAGCAGTACTTC.

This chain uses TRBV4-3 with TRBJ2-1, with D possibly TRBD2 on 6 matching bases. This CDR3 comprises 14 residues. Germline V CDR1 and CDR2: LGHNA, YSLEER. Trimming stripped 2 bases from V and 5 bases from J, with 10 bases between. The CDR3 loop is CASSQRGLNNEQFF. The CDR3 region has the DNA TGCGCCAGCAGCCAACGAGGACTAAACAATGAGCAGTTCTTC.

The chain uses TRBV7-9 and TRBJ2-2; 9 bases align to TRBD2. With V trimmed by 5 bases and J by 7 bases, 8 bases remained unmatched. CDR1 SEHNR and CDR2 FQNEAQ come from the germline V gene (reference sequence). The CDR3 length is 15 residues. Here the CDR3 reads CASSAGTSPVGELFF. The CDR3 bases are TGTGCCAGCAGCGCCGGGACTAGCCCAGTCGGGGAGCTGTTTTTT.

The CDR3 DNA follows: TGTGCCAGCAGCTCTAGTGGGGAGCAGTACTTC. Protein product: CASSSSGEQYF. The V gene is TRBV7-9, the J gene TRBJ2-7; D remains unclear. CDR1 is SEHNR, CDR2 FQNEAQ, per germline (reference sequence). V was pared by 4 bases and J by 7 bases, with 8 bases between. CDR3 length: 11 residues.